This record covers a single TCR beta chain. This entry is derived from a study of chemoradiotherapy in HPV16-positive cancers. Study-level background: Candidate HPV-specific T-cell clones and common TCR motifs came from functional assays in a couple of HPV16-positive patients.

Sequencing used immunoSEQ multiplex PCR; TCRdb keeps in-frame clones, though not all of them. The sample contains some 5,000 clones, 85% to 95% of which appear only once. The sequence was collected from a human donor with HPV-associated anogenital cancer. The sample was taken from a patient who underwent chemoradiotherapy.

The CDR3 here is CASSSIDSQTLLNGYTF. CDR3 in DNA: TGCGCCAGCAGCTCTATTGACAGTCAAACTTTATTGAATGGCTACACCTTC. The chain uses TRBV5-1 and TRBJ1-2; a possible D gene is TRBD1 (5 bases). The CDR3 loop spans 17 amino acids. Trimming cost V 3 bases and J 6 bases, with 24 bases left between them. The germline CDR1 and CDR2 sequences are SGHRS and YFSETQ.